Sequencing of this T cell receptor beta chain was carried out in a study of T cells in Graves' hyperthyroidism and ophthalmopathy. Study-wide results and caveats: Ophthalmopathy, as predicted by the model, came a median about seven months after the prediction. The majority of expanded thyroid clonotypes above 0.001 also appeared in blood.

RNA transcripts gave rise to amplified TCR beta CDR3 regions. An initial round of RT-PCR targeting the TCR CDR3 relied on the HTBI primer set. Each CDR3 protein is one row after TCRdb ran MiXCR on the multiplex PCR reads. The sample has under 400,000 distinct CDR3 sequences; around 25% are singletons. Absence of ophthalmopathy progression within 18 months defined stable Graves' hyperthyroidism. The study left out patients who had uncontrolled infection, other autoimmune disease, pregnancy or lactation. This clonotype was counted a few times. Its specificity is not known. Per the germline V gene, CDR1 is MNHEY and CDR2 is SMNVEV (reference sequence). The CDR3 has 14 amino acids. V gave up 5 bases and J gave up 6 bases; unmatched junction bases: 5.

The gene calls are TRBV27 and TRBJ1-2; TRBD1 matches 11 bases. The sample comprised blood. The TCR was taken from a middle-aged man with Graves' hyperthyroidism. The CDR3 loop reads CASSPWTGGDGYTF. For the CDR3, the DNA is TGTGCCAGCAGTCCCTGGACAGGGGGCGATGGCTACACCTTC.